This T cell receptor (beta chain) was identified in a study of cytomegalovirus exposure and HLA in healthy donors (TCRdb year 2017). Context from the whole study: According to a later analysis, the roughly 120 validation repertoires were produced on the same platform as the 666 repertoires of the first cohort. The study aimed to test whether cataloging public T cell receptors could reveal signatures of past pathogen exposure. Along with the approximately 600-subject first cohort, a separate validation cohort of approximately 110 different subjects was used. High-throughput TCR immunosequencing, statistical association of individual TCRs with disease status, and machine learning were combined to predict cytomegalovirus infection status.

Results the study describes overall, beyond this receptor: Most TCR sequences were seen in very few donors, while some public TCRs were found in many individuals. The validation cohort had no HLA typing available for a later analysis, so co-occurrence within that cohort was assessed over all 130 or so repertoires. A total of about 180 TCR beta chains were listed by the study as associated with cytomegalovirus. According to the authors, the approach could potentially be generalized to other disease states and immunological phenotypes. In vitro tests confirmed that a few of the cytomegalovirus-associated TCR beta chains recognize cytomegalovirus antigens. The classifier was reported to diagnose cytomegalovirus status with high specificity and sensitivity in both the original and validation cohorts. Subsequent analysis determined that TCRs grouped into clusters in the first cohort also showed a tendency toward co-occurrence across the roughly 130 validation repertoires, and roughly 95% of cluster scores exceeded 0.

Library construction relied on the immunoSEQ multiplex PCR assay. The authors' analysis ran thus. To diagnose cytomegalovirus status from the catalog of TCR beta chain sequences, a statistical classification framework was built. Entries here come from immuneACCESS through TCRdb and include only in-frame sequences with V and J called. Some clones fail to appear in such tables; in the studies checked, an unresolved V gene covers under half of the shortfall, and the cause of the remainder is unknown. That table gives V, J and clone size, and the DNA gave D and trimming. The sample table records fewer than 90,000 clones; 84% of these occur just once. The biggest ten clones account for about 12% of the sample. Note on this clone: Its antigen remains undetermined. No much larger clone is present one base from it, and per-base qualities are unavailable.

The donors belonged to the validation cohort of over a hundred subjects, which was separate from the roughly 700-subject first cohort. The sequencing input was PBMCs. This sequence originates from a woman in her late teens or twenties in good health and CMV-seropositive.

The DNA sequence reads TGCGCCAGCAGCCGCCTCATCCAGGGGGCCCATGAGCAGTTCTTC. The encoded protein is CASSRLIQGAHEQFF. The sequence links TRBV5-1 to TRBJ2-1; TRBD1 aligns with 8 central bases. Germline trimming: 4 bases from V, 8 bases from J; junction bases outside gene matches: 11. The CDR3 goes from the cysteine to the phenylalanine over 15 residues. The read is trimmed to its CDR3 DNA, 45 bases read in frame from base 1. Per the germline V gene, SGHRS is the CDR1 and YFSETQ is the CDR2.